The 23 T cell receptor beta chains below all came from one sample that was sequenced in a study of blood T cell repertoires in COVID-19. The method was immunoSEQ multiplex PCR; TCRdb's version includes in-frame clones alone and lacks a portion of them. The sample contains approximately 360,000 clones, over 75% of which appear only once. Material for sequencing was PBMCs or T cells enriched from blood (not recorded which). The source is a man aged 35 to 55 in a cohort exposed to, infected with or recovered from COVID-19 (not recorded which).

The V call is TRBV10-3, the J call TRBJ2-1, with TRBD2 matching 7 bases. CDR3 length: 11 residues. In germline, CDR1 is ENHRY, CDR2 SYGVKD. Germline trimming cut 10 bases from V and 10 bases from J; bases unmatched to any gene: 7. The CDR3 DNA reads TGTGCCACCCTTAGCGGGTCAGAGCAGTTCTTC. It specifies CATLSGSEQFF.

The J gene is TRBJ2-3, the V gene TRBV5-1; 15 bases are shared with TRBD2. V was pared by 5 bases and J by 1 base, with 5 bases of the junction left unmatched. The CDR3 has 17 residues. The germline CDR1 and CDR2 sequences are SGHRS and YFSETQ. The CDR3 coding sequence is TGCGCCAGCAGGGCCGGACTAGCGGGAGGGGGCACAGATACGCAGTATTTT. Encoded protein: CASRAGLAGGGTDTQYF.

The rearrangement uses TRBV7-9 and TRBJ1-2; TRBD1 aligns across 9 bases. CDR3 length: 14 amino acids. Trimming removed 4 bases from V and 7 bases from J; junction bases left unmatched: 7. CDR1 SEHNR and CDR2 FQNEAQ come from the germline V gene (reference sequence). The CDR3 DNA sequence: TGTGCCAGCAGCTCCGGGACAGGGATTGGTGGCTACACCTTC. Translated: CASSSGTGIGGYTF.

This chain links TRBV6-6 with TRBJ2-7; weak D call: TRBD1 (6 bases). V was clipped by 5 bases and J by 2 bases, with 10 bases between them. The CDR3 totals 13 residues. Germline V gene sequence: CDR1 MNHNY, CDR2 SVGAGI (reference sequence). CDR3 protein: CASSPTGPYEQYF. The DNA of the CDR3 is TGTGCCAGCAGTCCGACAGGCCCCTACGAGCAGTACTTC.

The chain is built from TRBV5-4 and TRBJ1-1; TRBD1 might be the D (6 bases). CDR3 length: 12 amino acids. CDR1 is SGHNT, CDR2 YYREEE, per germline (reference sequence). With 4 bases removed from V and 5 bases from J, the gap between germline ends came to 9 bases. The CDR3 sequence is CASSSRGTEAFF. CDR3 DNA sequence: TGTGCCAGCAGCAGTAGGGGGACTGAAGCTTTCTTT. Full variable domain (missing parts from reference TRBV5-4 and TRBJ1-1): ETGVTQSPTHLIKTRGQQVTLRCSSQSGHNTVSWYQQALGQGPQFIFQYYREEENGRGNFPPRFSGLQFPNYSSELNVNALELDDSALYLCASSSRGTEAFFGQGTRLTVV.

The rearrangement links TRBV5-5 to TRBJ2-2, with D perhaps matching TRBD1 (5 bases). Germline assignment: CDR1 SGHKS and CDR2 YYEKEE (reference sequence). The length of the CDR3 is 14 residues. V was trimmed by 2 bases and J by 6 bases, leaving 11 bases between them. The CDR3 nucleotides read TGTGCCAGCAGCTTTCTCAGGGCGGCCGGGGAGCTGTTTTTT. Translated, it gives CASSFLRAAGELFF.

This chain joins TRBV5-1 and TRBJ2-7, with D tentatively TRBD1 (5 bases). The germline CDR1 and CDR2 sequences are SGHRS and YFSETQ. The CDR3 runs to 12 residues. V lost 0 bases and J 5 bases, leaving 6 bases between the germline ends. The CDR3 bases are TGCGCCAGCAGCTTGGAGGGGAACGAGCAGTACTTC. Translating gives CASSLEGNEQYF.

This clone appeared once. The V gene is TRBV6-1, the J gene TRBJ2-7; D is undetermined. Germline CDR1 is MNHNS and CDR2 is SASEGT. V was clipped by 0 bases and J by 4 bases, with 7 bases between them. The CDR3 consists of 13 residues. CDR3 sequence: CASSEAARYEQYF. CDR3 in DNA: TGTGCCAGCAGTGAAGCGGCAAGATACGAGCAGTACTTC.

This chain uses TRBV11-2 with TRBJ1-6; perhaps TRBD1 as D (6 bases). The CDR3 sequence is 15 residues long. Germline V gene sequence: CDR1 SGHAT, CDR2 FQNNGV. Trimming pared 1 base from V and 11 bases from J, leaving 15 bases between. The CDR3 loop reads CASSLGWQGIAPLHF. The CDR3 nucleotides are TGTGCCAGCAGCTTAGGGTGGCAGGGGATTGCACCCCTCCACTTT. The whole variable domain, remainder taken from reference TRBV11-2 and TRBJ1-6, is EAGVAQSPRYKIIEKRQSVAFWCNPISGHATLYWYQQILGQGPKLLIQFQNNGVVDDSQLPKDRFSAERLKGVDSTLKIQPAKLEDSAVYLCASSLGWQGIAPLHFGNGTRLTVT.

The rearrangement links TRBV3-1 (or the pseudogene TRBV3-2) to TRBJ2-1, with 7 bases lining up with TRBD1. Germline CDR1 and CDR2: LGHDT and YNNKEL (reference sequence). This CDR3 contains 16 residues. Trimming removed 4 bases from V and 5 bases from J; junction bases left unmatched: 11. The CDR3 DNA follows: TGTGCCAGCAGCCTTCGACAGGGAAATACTAACAATGAGCAGTTCTTC. Translation gives CASSLRQGNTNNEQFF.

In its sample, this clone was seen once. This CDR3 is CASSLGTSGNSYEQYF. CDR3 sequence (DNA): TGTGCCAGCAGCTTGGGGACTAGCGGGAACTCCTACGAGCAGTACTTC. This chain joins TRBV7-6 and TRBJ2-7; 13 bases map to TRBD2. This CDR3 has 16 residues. The junction had 2 bases not matched to a gene; V was cut back by 3 bases and J by 0 bases. Per germline, CDR1 SGHVS and CDR2 FNYEAQ.

CDR3 coding DNA: TGTGCCAGCAGTTTAGCGGGAGGGCCCCCCGGGGAGCTGTTTTTT. Its protein is CASSLAGGPPGELFF. The chain couples TRBV27 to TRBJ2-2; 9 nucleotides agree with TRBD2. V lost 2 bases to trimming and J lost 6 bases; unmatched junction nucleotides: 4. The CDR3 totals 15 residues. Germline assignment: CDR1 MNHEY and CDR2 SMNVEV (reference sequence).

Note on this clone: This sample includes further DNA sequences coding for the same CDR3. CDR3 DNA sequence: TGTGCCTGGAGTGTACGGAGCAATCAGCCCCAGCATTTT. Protein product: CAWSVRSNQPQHF. The chain has TRBV30 and TRBJ1-5; no firm D call. Trimming removed 0 bases from V and 1 base from J, with 4 bases in between. CDR3 length equals 13 residues. Germline lookup yields CDR1 GTSNPN and CDR2 SVGIG (reference sequence).

This clone was picked up a small number of times. The chain employs TRBV15 and TRBJ1-2; no firm D call. This CDR3 has 13 amino acids. Trimming took off 0 bases at V and 4 bases at J, with 6 bases between the two ends. The germline V gene has CDR1 LNHNV and CDR2 YYDKDF (reference sequence). The CDR3 bases are TGTGCCACCAGCAGAGATCAGGCCTATGGCTACACCTTC. Its translation: CATSRDQAYGYTF.

The chain is built from TRBV27 and TRBJ2-1; a possible D gene is TRBD2 (6 bases). Germline CDR1 is MNHEY and CDR2 is SMNVEV (reference sequence). The V end lost 5 bases, the J end lost 2 bases, and 16 bases lay between the germline ends. The CDR3 covers 16 residues. CDR3: CASSARSGWAYNEQFF. Written as DNA, the CDR3 is TGTGCCAGCAGTGCTAGGAGCGGGTGGGCCTACAATGAGCAGTTCTTC.

The CDR3 here is CASSPADLSYEQYF. The CDR3 DNA sequence: TGTGCCAGCAGCCCAGCGGACCTCTCCTACGAGCAGTACTTC. The chain has TRBV13 and TRBJ2-7; a possible D gene is TRBD2 (5 bases). This CDR3 region has 14 residues. Trimming removed 5 bases from V and 0 bases from J, with 11 bases in between. Germline CDR1 and CDR2: PRHDT and FYEKMQ (reference sequence).

The genes are TRBV5-1 and TRBJ2-7, with D maybe TRBD1 (6 bases). CDR3 length: 14 residues. Trimming removed 4 bases at V and 7 bases at J, with 18 bases between. Germline CDR1 is SGHRS and CDR2 is YFSETQ. The CDR3 DNA reads as TGCGCCAGCAGCCTCCAGGGGATCGGGTCTGAGCAGTACTTC. Translated, it gives CASSLQGIGSEQYF.

This chain connects TRBV5-1 to TRBJ1-6, with 8 bases fitting TRBD1. The CDR3 is 17 amino acids. Germline trimming cut 4 bases from V and 6 bases from J; bases unmatched to any gene: 12. The germline V gene encodes CDR1 SGHRS and CDR2 YFSETQ. The CDR3 loop reads CASSKIGQGGINSPLHF. Written as DNA, the CDR3 is TGCGCCAGCAGCAAAATCGGACAGGGAGGGATTAATTCACCCCTCCACTTT.

The chain couples TRBV6-5 to TRBJ2-7, with TRBD1 matching 10 bases. Germline loops: CDR1 MNHEY, CDR2 SVGAGI. The CDR3 loop spans 15 amino acids. The ends lost 6 bases at V and 4 bases at J; junction bases unmatched: 9. CDR3 protein: CASSSGTGAIYEQYF. The CDR3 DNA is TGTGCCAGCAGCTCCGGGACAGGGGCCATTTACGAGCAGTACTTC.

The chain uses TRBV6-1 and TRBJ2-5; 13 bases line up with TRBD2. V dropped 1 base and J dropped 2; count of bases not matched to a gene: 1. The CDR3 consists of 16 residues. Germline CDR1 is MNHNS and CDR2 is SASEGT. The CDR3 loop reads CASSEGLAGGQETQYF. DNA of the CDR3: TGTGCCAGCAGTGAAGGACTAGCGGGAGGACAAGAGACCCAGTACTTC.

Notes on this clone: A much more abundant neighbour one base away suggests this may be a read error. The same CDR3 can be traced to other DNA sequences in this sample. The gene calls are TRBV15 and TRBJ2-7, with 11 bases matching TRBD1. Trimming removed 0 bases from V and 3 bases from J; junction bases left unmatched: 4. There are 16 residues in the CDR3. CDR1 is LNHNV and CDR2 is YYDKDF in the germline V gene (reference sequence). The CDR3 DNA reads TGTGCCACCAGCAGAGATACCGGGACAGGGGGCTACGAGCAGTACTTC. Its translation: CATSRDTGTGGYEQYF.

This rearrangement joins TRBV19 to TRBJ2-5; 7 bases are a match to TRBD2. Germline CDR1 and CDR2: LNHDA and SQIVND (reference sequence). The CDR3 has 15 residues. J lost 5 bases, V lost 1 base, and 7 bases had no gene match. The CDR3 coding sequence is TGTGCCAGTAGTATAGGGGGGGGACGAGCGGAGACCCAGTACTTC. Its protein is CASSIGGGRAETQYF.

The rearrangement links TRBV7-2 to TRBJ2-7; D gene ambiguous. Trimming took off 2 bases at V and 2 bases at J, with 4 bases between the two ends. The CDR3 is made up of 12 amino acids. Germline CDR1 is SGHTA and CDR2 is FQGNSA. CDR3 coding DNA: TGTGCCAGCAGCTTATCCACCTACGAGCAGTACTTC. As protein: CASSLSTYEQYF.